These 15 T cell receptor beta chains originate from one sample sequenced in a study of T-cell reconstitution after alpha-beta-depleted transplantation in children (dated by TCRdb to the mid-2010s). Libraries were made using PCR. Instrument used: Illumina HiSeq 2500. To normalize quantification of the TCRbeta repertoire, the TCR libraries were built with molecular barcoding that relied on unique molecular identifiers. The public reads were reanalyzed by TCRdb: fastp trimming at Q25, MiXCR alignment, in-frame beta chains only. When rows share a CDR3 protein, they turn into one entry using the most common DNA and genes. The sample table records 450,000 to 600,000 distinct CDR3 sequences; 10% to 15% of these occur just once. The top ten hold over 2% of the sample. Interpreted using the paper, the treatment or condition label stands for: allogeneic hematopoietic cell transplantation with graft depleted of TCRalphabeta T cells and CD19 B cells.

The source was PBMCs, mostly from graft donor cells, collected 360 days after TCRalphabeta/CD19-depleted stem cell transplant. Every receptor here comes from a male patient between 5 and 17 years old who had a stem cell transplant for acute myeloid leukemia, so the T cells may come from the graft donor.

The genes are TRBV28 and TRBJ2-7; no firm D call. The germline gives CDR1 MDHEN, CDR2 SYDVKM. The V end was cut by 4 bases, the J end by 0 bases, with 10 bases between. The CDR3 is 14 amino acids. The CDR3 coding sequence is TGTGCCAGCAGTTCCACGGACGGCTCCTACGAGCAGTACTTC. This codes for CASSSTDGSYEQYF. Full variable domain (outside the CDR3, taken from reference TRBV28 and TRBJ2-7): DVKVTQSSRYLVKRTGEKVFLECVQDMDHENMFWYRQDPGLGLRLIYFSYDVKMKEKGDIPEGYSVSREKKERFSLILESASTNQTSMYLCASSSTDGSYEQYFGPGTRLTVT.

The table lists this clonotype with many counts. The CDR3 sequence is CASSYRGVGQGLHEQYF. The CDR3 DNA is TGTGCCAGCAGTTACAGGGGGGTTGGACAGGGACTCCACGAGCAGTACTTC. This chain connects TRBV6-5 to TRBJ2-7; 8 bases line up with TRBD1. The CDR3 loop spans 17 amino acids. The germline V gene has CDR1 MNHEY and CDR2 SVGAGI. V shed 2 bases and J 5 bases; nucleotides not matched to a gene: 14.

This chain uses TRBV7-2 with TRBJ2-7; 8 bases fit TRBD2. The germline V gene encodes CDR1 SGHTA and CDR2 FQGNSA. J gave up 2 bases and V 3 bases, and 6 bases lay outside the gene matches. The CDR3 contains 15 residues. CDR3 in amino acids: CASSFTSGGTYEQYF. CDR3 sequence (DNA): TGTGCCAGCAGCTTTACTAGCGGAGGGACCTACGAGCAGTACTTC. Complete variable domain (other parts from reference TRBV7-2 and TRBJ2-7): GAGVSQSPSNKVTEKGKDVELRCDPISGHTALYWYRQSLGQGLEFLIYFQGNSAPDKSGLPSDRFSAERTGGSVSTLTIQRTQQEDSAVYLCASSFTSGGTYEQYFGPGTRLTVT.

This clonotype appeared a few times. The rearrangement uses TRBV12-3 or TRBV12-4 and TRBJ2-7; D uncertain. This CDR3 has 11 residues. V lost 4 bases and J lost 9, with 10 bases in between. CDR3 DNA: TGTGCCAGCAGTTCCTGGGTCGGGCAGTACTTC. As protein: CASSSWVGQYF.

This clonotype has at least ten counts. The chain carries TRBV11-3 and TRBJ2-6, with 7 nucleotides matching TRBD1. The CDR3 spans 15 residues. Germline CDR1 SGHNT, CDR2 YENEEA. V trimming: 6 bases; J trimming: 0 bases; junction bases outside the gene matches: 2. Here the CDR3 reads CASSSGGSGANVLTF. In DNA form, the CDR3 reads TGTGCCAGCAGTTCAGGGGGCTCTGGGGCCAACGTCCTGACTTTC.

This clonotype was observed a few times. In DNA, the CDR3 is TGTGCCAGCAGCCTGCACCTACGGGAGACCCAGTACTTC. It translates to CASSLHLRETQYF. The J gene is TRBJ2-5, the V gene TRBV4-2; D gene uncertain. Between the trimmed V and J ends, which lost 4 bases and 5 bases, there was a span of 11 bases. Germline assignment: CDR1 LGHNA and CDR2 YNFKEQ. This CDR3 spans 13 amino acids.

V and J are TRBV28 and TRBJ2-4, with D perhaps TRBD1 (6 bases). CDR1 and CDR2 from the germline V gene are MDHEN and SYDVKM. The CDR3 covers 16 residues. V was clipped by 4 bases and J by 0 bases, with 13 bases between them. CDR3 region: CASSSGQLLAKNIQYF. The CDR3, as DNA: TGTGCCAGCAGTTCTGGACAGCTACTAGCCAAAAACATTCAGTACTTC.

Many counts were recorded for this clonotype. The rearrangement joins TRBV2 to TRBJ2-5; a weak D match, TRBD1 (6 bases). Germline V gene lookup returns CDR1 SNHLY and CDR2 FYNNEI. This CDR3 spans 12 amino acids. Trimming took off 6 bases at V and 4 bases at J, with 9 bases between the two ends. The CDR3 sequence: CASSTGRETQYF. Written as DNA, the CDR3 is TGTGCCAGCAGCACAGGGAGAGAGACCCAGTACTTC.

This clonotype has just a few counts. The rearrangement uses TRBV28 and TRBJ2-3, with 10 bases fitting TRBD2. V was clipped by 6 bases and J by 3 bases; unmatched bases: 9. The germline V gene encodes CDR1 MDHEN and CDR2 SYDVKM. The CDR3 loop spans 16 amino acids. CDR3: CASSLAGVPRTDTQYF. In DNA form, the CDR3 reads TGTGCCAGCAGCCTAGCGGGAGTCCCTAGAACAGATACGCAGTATTTT.

This clonotype was seen more than once but under ten times. The chain uses TRBV29-1 and TRBJ2-7; a weak D match, TRBD2 (6 bases). CDR1 and CDR2 from the germline V gene are SQVTM and ANQGSEA. CDR3 length: 12 residues. Trimming stripped 7 bases from V and 3 bases from J, with 13 bases between. CDR3 amino acids: CSAGGLNYEQYF. The CDR3 DNA sequence: TGCAGCGCTGGGGGACTGAACTACGAGCAGTACTTC.

This clonotype was seen repeatedly, ten times or more. The chain combines TRBV12-3 or TRBV12-4 with TRBJ2-1, with TRBD2 matching 14 bases. The CDR3 loop spans 15 amino acids. V shed 6 bases, J shed 8 bases, and the junction held 6 bases outside the gene matches. The CDR3 loop reads CASSPGTSGRHEQFF. CDR3 sequence (DNA): TGTGCCAGCAGCCCCGGGACTAGCGGGAGACATGAGCAGTTCTTC.

This clonotype occurred a few times. The chain recombines TRBV12-3 or TRBV12-4 with TRBJ2-7; D call uncertain. The CDR3 is 13 residues long. Between the trimmed V and J ends, which lost 7 bases and 0 bases, there was a span of 10 bases. The CDR3 region has the DNA TGTGCCAGCACCGGGTCAAGCTCCTACGAGCAGTACTTC. Translated: CASTGSSSYEQYF.

The chain employs TRBV12-3 or TRBV12-4 and TRBJ2-2, with D perhaps TRBD1 (6 bases). V was pared by 1 base and J by 7 bases, with 13 bases between. CDR3 length: 15 residues. The DNA for the CDR3 is TGTGCCAGCAGTTTAGGGGACACCATGGGCGGGGAGCTGTTTTTT. Its protein is CASSLGDTMGGELFF.

The V and J genes are TRBV15 and TRBJ1-1; TRBD1 aligns across 8 bases. The CDR3 contains 15 residues. J was trimmed by 5 bases and V by 0 bases; bases with no gene match: 5. CDR1 is LNHNV, CDR2 YYDKDF, per germline (reference sequence). CDR3 in DNA: TGTGCCACCAGCAGAGAGGTTACAGGGGGTACTGAAGCTTTCTTT. Protein sequence: CATSREVTGGTEAFF.

This clonotype was recorded at least ten times. V usage is TRBV12-3 or TRBV12-4 and J usage is TRBJ2-1; D assignment may be TRBD1 or TRBD2 (5 bases each). The V and J ends lost 6 bases and 4 bases respectively, with 10 bases between them. The CDR3 is 13 residues long. CDR3 DNA sequence: TGTGCCAGCAGCCGGGACGTATACAATGAGCAGTTCTTC. Its translation is CASSRDVYNEQFF.